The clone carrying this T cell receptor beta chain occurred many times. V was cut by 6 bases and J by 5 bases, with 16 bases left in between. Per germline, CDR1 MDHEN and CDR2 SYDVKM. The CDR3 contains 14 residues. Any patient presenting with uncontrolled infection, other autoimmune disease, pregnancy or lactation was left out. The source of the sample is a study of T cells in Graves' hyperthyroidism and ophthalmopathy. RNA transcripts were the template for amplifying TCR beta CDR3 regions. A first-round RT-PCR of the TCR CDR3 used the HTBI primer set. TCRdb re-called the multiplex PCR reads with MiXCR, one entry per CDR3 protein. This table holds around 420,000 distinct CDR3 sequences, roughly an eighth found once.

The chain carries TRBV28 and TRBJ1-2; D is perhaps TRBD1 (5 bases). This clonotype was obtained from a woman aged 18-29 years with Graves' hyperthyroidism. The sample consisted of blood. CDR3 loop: CASSWGDGAYGYTF. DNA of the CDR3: TGTGCCAGCAGCTGGGGGGACGGGGCGTATGGCTACACCTTC.